What follows are 8 T cell receptor beta chains derived from one specimen sequenced in a study of long-term antiretroviral therapy in people with HIV. Survey-level resolution applied to immunoSEQ assay v3.0. Profiling relied on immunoSEQ multiplex PCR, and the TCRdb table lists in-frame clones only, not all of them. The repertoire holds 18,000 or so clones, with 80% to 90% as singletons. Sequences were derived from unsorted PBMCs, sampled 4.2 years after starting antiretroviral therapy. The receptors were sampled from a man aged 45-65 years with HIV.

V gene TRBV30 combines with J gene TRBJ2-7, with a weak D call TRBD2 (6 bases). The CDR3 contains 15 residues. The V and J ends lost 2 bases and 4 bases respectively, with 18 bases between them. Germline V gives CDR1 GTSNPN, CDR2 SVGIG (reference sequence). The CDR3 protein is CAWSRGGTGLYEQYF. The CDR3 DNA follows: TGTGCCTGGAGTCGGGGAGGAACCGGCCTATACGAGCAGTACTTC.

The chain has TRBV27 and TRBJ2-3; 11 bases are a match to TRBD2. Trimming cost V 3 bases and J 4 bases; bases outside gene matches: 12. The CDR3 extends over 18 amino acids. Germline CDR1 is MNHEY and CDR2 is SMNVEV (reference sequence). CDR3 residues: CASSFQPLAGGSADTQYF. As DNA, the CDR3 is TGTGCCAGCAGTTTTCAACCTCTAGCGGGGGGAAGCGCAGATACGCAGTATTTT.

This clone has only one observation. The chain links TRBV10-3 to TRBJ2-7; D unclear. Germline CDR1 reads ENHRY; CDR2 reads SYGVKD. Trimming pared 0 bases from V and 4 bases from J, leaving 4 bases between. CDR3 length: 12 amino acids. CDR3 loop: CAISESEYEQYF. In DNA, the CDR3 is TGTGCCATCAGTGAGTCCGAATACGAGCAGTACTTC.

This clone has only one observation. CDR3 DNA: TGTGCCAGCAGCAAAGAGGGGACAGGGTTAGTCTATAATTCACCCCTCCACTTT. Amino acid sequence: CASSKEGTGLVYNSPLHF. The chain is built from TRBV21-1 and TRBJ1-6; TRBD1, the table's D call, lacks a check against the DNA. TRBV21-1 is a pseudogene locus. The CDR3 loop spans 18 amino acids.

The rearrangement joins TRBV5-8 to TRBJ1-1; no definite D call. The germline gives CDR1 SGHTS, CDR2 YDEGEE. V lost 1 base to trimming and J lost 3 bases, with 7 bases between them. The CDR3 covers 13 residues. The CDR3 DNA reads TGTGCCAGCAGCTTGCTCGCGGACACTGAAGCTTTCTTT. Translation gives CASSLLADTEAFF.

The CDR3 is CASSQDSFRPYEQYF. DNA of the CDR3: TGCGCCAGCAGCCAAGACTCATTCCGCCCCTACGAGCAGTACTTC. V is TRBV4-1 and J is TRBJ2-7; D is uncertain. Trimming left V 0 bases short and J 2 bases short, with 11 bases between. The CDR3 loop spans 15 amino acids. Germline CDR1 MGHRA, CDR2 YSYEKL.

The chain couples TRBV29-1 to TRBJ1-1, with TRBD1 identical over 8 bases. Trimming removed 5 bases from V and 5 bases from J; junction bases left unmatched: 4. The length of the CDR3 is 12 residues. Germline V gives CDR1 SQVTM, CDR2 ANQGSEA. The CDR3 DNA reads TGCAGCGTTACACAGGGGGGGACTGAAGCTTTCTTT. Protein product: CSVTQGGTEAFF. The entire variable domain, with the rest obtained from reference TRBV29-1 and TRBJ1-1, is as follows: SAVISQKPSRDICQRGTSLTIQCQVDSQVTMMFWYRQQPGQSLTLIATANQGSEATYESGFVIDKFPISRPNLTFSTLTVSNMSPEDSSIYLCSVTQGGTEAFFGQGTRLTVV.

The CDR3 loop is CASSLAPSLNEQFF. The CDR3, as DNA: TGCGCCAGCAGCTTGGCCCCTTCCCTCAATGAGCAGTTCTTC. V usage is TRBV5-1 and J usage is TRBJ2-1, with D uncertain. The V gene lost 0 bases and the J gene lost 6 bases, with 10 bases spanning the gap. CDR1 and CDR2 from the germline V gene are SGHRS and YFSETQ. The CDR3 loop spans 14 amino acids.